The rows below give T cell receptor beta chains drawn from one sample of a study of cytomegalovirus exposure and HLA in healthy donors. TCRdb's copy holds only in-frame clones and misses some; the assay was immunoSEQ multiplex PCR. The table records roughly 130,000 clones, 74% of them present only once. Specimen: PBMCs. The receptors derive from a woman between 50 and 59 years old in good health and CMV-seropositive. The CDR3 runs from the conserved cysteine through the conserved F or W. The D gene is left open where the match is weak.

D gene | J gene | V gene | CDR3 protein
NA | TRBJ1-6 | TRBV25-1 | CASSNGRQNNSPLHF
TRBD1 | TRBJ1-1 | TRBV9 | CASFPGQGGEGTEAFF
TRBD2 | TRBJ2-5 | TRBV11-2 | CASSLLGEGETQYF
NA | TRBJ1-5 | TRBV4-2 | CASSQGGNNQPQHF
TRBD2 | TRBJ2-5 | TRBV27 | CASSLTSRMETQYF
NA | TRBJ2-2 | TRBV6-5 | CASSYSRGTGELFF
NA | TRBJ2-7 | TRBV6-1 | CASTSRPSIYEQYF
TRBD2 | TRBJ2-5 | TRBV5-4 | CASSNPGGGETQYF
TRBD1 | TRBJ1-2 | TRBV4-1 | CASSQGDSLNYGYTF
TRBD1 | TRBJ2-3 | TRBV15 | CATSARRTGARTDTQYF
TRBD1 | TRBJ1-6 | TRBV30 | CAWSSTGSSPLHF
NA | TRBJ2-3 | TRBV5-1 | CASRGQGVDTQYF
TRBD1 | TRBJ1-5 | TRBV19 | CASSIQHRGSGNQPQHF
TRBD2 | TRBJ2-3 | TRBV11-1 | CASSIRGRTSGVTDTQYF
NA | TRBJ2-7 | TRBV7-9 | CASSLAGDRYEQYF
TRBD1 | TRBJ2-2 | TRBV7-2 | CASSWDSNTGELFF
NA | TRBJ2-5 | TRBV5-1 | CASSLGGEAETQYF
NA | TRBJ1-6 | TRBV6-5 | CATRGASSYNSPLHF
NA | TRBJ1-1 | TRBV5-1 | CASSFRGNTEAFF
TRBD1 | TRBJ1-6 | TRBV13 | CASSTGTANSPLHF
NA | TRBJ1-1 | TRBV30 | CAWRPLWGPSNTEAFF
TRBD1 | TRBJ2-7 | TRBV20-1 | CSAGDSYEQYF
NA | TRBJ1-5 | TRBV18 | CASSPQFYQPQHF
NA | TRBJ1-5 | TRBV18 | CASSRTGLGNQPQHF
TRBD1 | TRBJ1-6 | TRBV19 | CASSVRDSNSPLHF
NA | TRBJ1-1 | TRBV6-5 | CASSPLGAENTEAFF
TRBD1 | TRBJ2-2 | TRBV5-1 | CASSQGAGGELFF
NA | TRBJ2-7 | TRBV2 | CASSPVRYEQYF
TRBD1 | TRBJ2-4 | TRBV11-2 | CASSGTVSIQYF
NA | TRBJ1-4 | TRBV5-1 | CASSFAGSNEKLFF
NA | TRBJ2-1 | TRBV5-4 | CASSLQGTGPGGEQFF
NA | TRBJ2-1 | TRBV5-1 | CASSLRPGGSNEQFF
TRBD1 | TRBJ2-3 | TRBV5-6 | CASSSTDRAPTDTQYF
NA | TRBJ2-2 | TRBV2 | CASSEAGGPTGELFF
NA | TRBJ1-2 | TRBV2 | CASSGQNYGYTF
NA | TRBJ2-1 | TRBV5-4 | CASSLEGSGNEQFF
TRBD1 | TRBJ1-1 | TRBV6-5 | CASSRDRGLNTEAFF
NA | TRBJ2-1 | TRBV10-3 | CAISEMTSPRQFF
TRBD2 | TRBJ2-3 | TRBV11-2 | CASSSSGGAPTQYF
NA | TRBJ1-5 | TRBV5-4 | CASSLGGTQPQHF
TRBD1 | TRBJ1-5 | TRBV7-2 | CASSLVGTGTVHRPQHF
NA | TRBJ2-5 | TRBV30 | CAWSEGGDQETQYF
NA | TRBJ1-2 | TRBV6-1 | CASSEQGLYGYTF
NA | TRBJ2-7 | TRBV5-1 | CASSLEPGLDEQYF
NA | TRBJ1-5 | TRBV18 | CASSDGTNNQPQHF
NA | TRBJ1-1 | TRBV5-1 | CASSLEQHTEAFF
TRBD2 | TRBJ2-1 | TRBV30 | CTWKSASGGGHEQFF
NA | TRBJ2-1 | TRBV4-3 | CASSQAKPNEQFF
NA | TRBJ1-1 | TRBV19 | CASSPNTGNTEAFF
TRBD2 | TRBJ2-3 | TRBV19 | CASSHLGGAGIDTQYF
NA | TRBJ2-7 | TRBV7-9 | CASSSSSPGSYEQYF
NA | TRBJ2-5 | TRBV4-3 | CASSQDRGHDSYGRQGTQYF
TRBD1 | TRBJ1-6 | TRBV5-1 | CASGGTGGSSPLHF
TRBD1 | TRBJ1-6 | TRBV5-1 | CASSREGAQLNNSPLHF